Presented here are 14 T cell receptor beta chains from one specimen sequenced in a study of T-cell reconstitution after alpha-beta-depleted transplantation in children. For TCRbeta, the library was prepared with unique molecular identifiers. TCRdb re-analysed the PCR reads in MiXCR, keeping a single row per CDR3 protein. The sample shows fewer than 1 million distinct CDR3 sequences, 16% of them seen only once. This material consisted of PBMCs, mostly from graft donor cells, taken 360 days after TCRalphabeta/CD19-depleted stem cell transplant. These receptors all come from a male patient younger than 18 who had a stem cell transplant for acute lymphoblastic leukemia, so the T cells may come from the graft donor.

Ten or more counts support this clonotype. The chain uses TRBV6-1 and TRBJ2-1; D unclear. Per germline, CDR1 MNHNS and CDR2 SASEGT. Trimming took 3 bases from V and 7 from J, leaving 16 bases between them. This CDR3 has 15 amino acids. Written as DNA, the CDR3 is TGTGCCAGCAGTGATTTCCCCTATCCGAAGAATGAGCAGTTCTTC. Amino acids: CASSDFPYPKNEQFF.

This clonotype was seen a handful of times. This chain connects TRBV18 to TRBJ2-1; D perhaps matches TRBD1 (6 bases). In germline, CDR1 is KGHSH, CDR2 LQKENI. The CDR3 covers 16 residues. Between the trimmed V and J ends, which lost 3 bases and 1 base, there was a span of 13 bases. For the CDR3, the DNA is TGTGCCAGCTCACCTTATAGGACAGCGTCCTACAATGAGCAGTTCTTC. It encodes CASSPYRTASYNEQFF.

The CDR3 DNA follows: TGCGCCAGCAGCCTCGGACAGAACGAGCAGTACTTC. It encodes CASSLGQNEQYF. V usage is TRBV5-1 and J usage is TRBJ2-7; the D gene is possibly TRBD1 (6 bases). Germline loops: CDR1 SGHRS, CDR2 YFSETQ. Trimming removed 4 bases from V and 5 bases from J, with 10 bases in between. The CDR3 spans 12 residues.

The table lists this clonotype with a few counts. The chain links TRBV5-1 to TRBJ1-6, with D possibly TRBD1 on 5 matching bases. There are 16 residues in the CDR3. Per the germline V gene, CDR1 is SGHRS and CDR2 is YFSETQ. The ends were cut back, 4 bases at V and 0 bases at J, with 11 bases in the middle. In nucleotides, the CDR3 is TGCGCCAGCAGCCCGCGACAGAGCTCCTATAATTCACCCCTCCACTTT. Amino acid sequence: CASSPRQSSYNSPLHF.

V is TRBV2 and J is TRBJ1-1; no definite D call. Trimming removed 7 bases from V and 5 bases from J, with 20 bases in between. There are 15 residues in the CDR3. Germline CDR1 and CDR2: SNHLY and FYNNEI. The CDR3 nucleotides are TGTGCCAGCACAAAGATAGGAGAGTCAAGGACTGAAGCTTTCTTT. Encoded protein: CASTKIGESRTEAFF. Variable domain in full (rest from reference TRBV2 and TRBJ1-1): EPEVTQTPSHQVTQMGQEVILRCVPISNHLYFYWYRQILGQKVEFLVSFYNNEISEKSEIFDDQFSVERPDGSNFTLKIRSTKLEDSAMYFCASTKIGESRTEAFFGQGTRLTVV.

The chain joins TRBV24-1 to TRBJ2-2; possible D gene TRBD2, 5 bases. With 4 bases removed from V and 1 base from J, the gap between germline ends came to 9 bases. The germline V gene has CDR1 KGHDR and CDR2 SFDVKD. The CDR3 loop spans 15 amino acids. CDR3 amino acids: CATSDRAGNTGELFF. The DNA for the CDR3 is TGTGCCACCAGTGACCGGGCGGGGAACACCGGGGAGCTGTTTTTT.

Only a few counts were recorded for this clonotype. The chain combines TRBV4-1 with TRBJ2-7; 8 positions agree with TRBD2. The CDR3 consists of 15 residues. Trimming took 2 bases from V and 3 from J; bases not matched to a gene: 6. The germline V gene has CDR1 MGHRA and CDR2 YSYEKL. CDR3 sequence (DNA): TGCGCCAGCAGCCAACCTACCACTAGCGGCTACGAGCAGTACTTC. The encoded protein is CASSQPTTSGYEQYF.

This clonotype was seen a few times. The chain combines TRBV14 with TRBJ2-1, with TRBD2 matching over 16 bases. The CDR3 contains 17 residues. The junction had 7 bases not matched to a gene; V was cut back by 4 bases and J by 7 bases. Per germline, CDR1 SGHDN and CDR2 FVKESK. The CDR3 region is CASSLPGLAGGPNEQFF. For the CDR3, the DNA is TGTGCCAGCAGCCTTCCGGGACTAGCGGGAGGGCCGAATGAGCAGTTCTTC.

The chain links TRBV7-9 to TRBJ1-5; D gene ambiguous. Germline lookup yields CDR1 SEHNR and CDR2 FQNEAQ (reference sequence). Trimming stripped 4 bases from V and 5 bases from J, with 18 bases between. The CDR3 is 16 residues long. CDR3 amino acids: CASSSSAVGFYQPQHF. CDR3 coding DNA: TGTGCCAGCAGCTCCTCGGCAGTTGGGTTTTATCAGCCCCAGCATTTT.

The sample holds a few counts of this clonotype. V is TRBV27 and J is TRBJ2-1; D is uncertain. Trimming took 3 bases from V and 5 from J, leaving 14 bases between them. The CDR3 totals 15 residues. Germline V gene sequence: CDR1 MNHEY, CDR2 SMNVEV (reference sequence). This chain's CDR3 is CASSFPRPPNNEQFF. CDR3 DNA: TGTGCCAGCAGTTTTCCGCGTCCCCCCAACAATGAGCAGTTCTTC.

This clonotype was counted a few times. The rearrangement joins TRBV9 to TRBJ2-1; 14 nucleotides line up with TRBD2. V lost 1 base to trimming and J lost 1 base; unmatched junction nucleotides: 10. CDR1 is SGDLS and CDR2 is YYNGEE in the germline V gene. The CDR3 runs to 20 residues. The CDR3 region is CASSVTSGTSGSGSYNEQFF. The CDR3 DNA follows: TGTGCCAGCAGCGTAACATCCGGGACTAGCGGGAGTGGATCCTACAATGAGCAGTTCTTC. Filled out from reference TRBV9 and TRBJ2-1, the complete variable domain reads DSGVTQTPKHLITATGQRVTLRCSPRSGDLSVYWYQQSLDQGLQFLIQYYNGEERAKGNILERFSAQQFPDLHSELNLSSLELGDSALYFCASSVTSGTSGSGSYNEQFFGPGTRLTVL.

This chain uses TRBV15 with TRBJ2-1; D may be TRBD2 (6 bases). V lost 10 bases and J 8 bases, leaving 18 bases between the germline ends. This CDR3 comprises 13 residues. CDR1 and CDR2 (germline): LNHNV, YYDKDF (reference sequence). The CDR3 loop is CAIRLEVGYEQFF. The CDR3, as DNA: TGTGCCATACGACTAGAGGTTGGGTATGAGCAGTTCTTC.

The chain has TRBV20-1 and TRBJ2-7; TRBD1 is a possible D gene (6 bases). CDR1 and CDR2 (germline): DFQATT, SNEGSKA (reference sequence). Trimming took off 3 bases at V and 3 bases at J, with 18 bases between the two ends. The length of the CDR3 is 15 residues. CDR3 amino acids: CSASGERQDIYEQYF. Here the CDR3 DNA reads TGCAGTGCTAGCGGGGAGAGACAGGACATCTACGAGCAGTACTTC.

The rearrangement joins TRBV18 to TRBJ2-7; the match to TRBD1 covers 9 bases. The length of the CDR3 is 14 residues. Germline V gene lookup returns CDR1 KGHSH and CDR2 LQKENI. After removal of 4 bases from V and 5 bases from J, the junction contained 6 bases not matched to a gene. The CDR3 DNA follows: TGTGCCAGCTCACACGGGGACAGGGTTCACGAGCAGTACTTC. Residues: CASSHGDRVHEQYF.